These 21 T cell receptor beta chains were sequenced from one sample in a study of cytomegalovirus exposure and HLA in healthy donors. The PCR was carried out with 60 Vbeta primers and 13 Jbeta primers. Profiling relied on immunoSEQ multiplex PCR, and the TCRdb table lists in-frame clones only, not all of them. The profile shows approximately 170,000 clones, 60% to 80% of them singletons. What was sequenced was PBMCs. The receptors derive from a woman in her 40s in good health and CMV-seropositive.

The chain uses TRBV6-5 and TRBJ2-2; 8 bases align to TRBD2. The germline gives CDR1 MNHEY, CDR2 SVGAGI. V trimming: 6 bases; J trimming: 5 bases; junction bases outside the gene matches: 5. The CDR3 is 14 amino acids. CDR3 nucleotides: TGTGCCAGCAGAAACGGGGGGGGGACCGGGGAGCTGTTTTTT. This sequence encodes CASRNGGGTGELFF.

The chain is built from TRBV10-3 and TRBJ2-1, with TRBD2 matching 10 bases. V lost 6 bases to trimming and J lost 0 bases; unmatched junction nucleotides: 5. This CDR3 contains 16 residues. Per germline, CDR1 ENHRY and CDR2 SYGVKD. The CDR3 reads CAISSPSGSSYNEQFF. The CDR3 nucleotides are TGTGCCATCAGCTCACCTAGCGGGAGCTCCTACAATGAGCAGTTCTTC.

CDR3 protein: CATSRETGGQPQHF. CDR3 DNA: TGTGCCACCAGCAGAGAAACAGGGGGTCAGCCCCAGCATTTT. The chain couples TRBV15 to TRBJ1-5; TRBD1 agrees at 8 bases. V was pared by 0 bases and J by 6 bases, with 1 base of the junction left unmatched. Germline V gene data show CDR1 as LNHNV and CDR2 as YYDKDF (reference sequence). The CDR3 runs to 14 residues.

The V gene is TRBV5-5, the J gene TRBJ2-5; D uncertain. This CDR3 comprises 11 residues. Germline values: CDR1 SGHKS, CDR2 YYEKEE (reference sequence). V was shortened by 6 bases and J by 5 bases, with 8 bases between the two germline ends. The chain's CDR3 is CASTLYETQYF. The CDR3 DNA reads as TGTGCCAGCACTCTCTATGAGACCCAGTACTTC.

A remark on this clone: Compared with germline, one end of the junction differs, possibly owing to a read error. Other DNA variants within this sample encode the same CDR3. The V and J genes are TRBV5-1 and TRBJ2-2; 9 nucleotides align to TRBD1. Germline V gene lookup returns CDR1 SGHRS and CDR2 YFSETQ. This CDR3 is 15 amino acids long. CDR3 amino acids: CASSWGTGKAGELFF. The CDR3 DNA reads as TGCGCCAGCAGCTGGGGGACAGGGAAGGCCGGGGAGCTGTTCTTT.

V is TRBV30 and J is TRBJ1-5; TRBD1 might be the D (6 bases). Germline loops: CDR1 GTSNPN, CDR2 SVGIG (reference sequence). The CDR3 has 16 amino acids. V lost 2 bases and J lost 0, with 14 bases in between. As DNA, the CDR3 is TGTGCCTGGAGTCCCAACAGGGACAATAGCAATCAGCCCCAGCATTTT. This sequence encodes CAWSPNRDNSNQPQHF.

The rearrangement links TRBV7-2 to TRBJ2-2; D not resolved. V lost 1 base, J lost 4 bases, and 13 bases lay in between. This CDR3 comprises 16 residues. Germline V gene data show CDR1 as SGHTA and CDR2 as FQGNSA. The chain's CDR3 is CASSLGGSRGTGELFF. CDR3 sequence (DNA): TGTGCCAGCAGCTTAGGTGGTTCTAGAGGCACCGGGGAGCTGTTTTTT.

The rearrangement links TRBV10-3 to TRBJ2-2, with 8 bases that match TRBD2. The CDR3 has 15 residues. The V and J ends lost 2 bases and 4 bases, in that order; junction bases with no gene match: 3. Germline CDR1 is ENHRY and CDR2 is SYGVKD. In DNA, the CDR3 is TGTGCCATCAGTGAGGCGGCGGGGGGCACCGGGGAGCTGTTTTTT. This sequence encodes CAISEAAGGTGELFF.

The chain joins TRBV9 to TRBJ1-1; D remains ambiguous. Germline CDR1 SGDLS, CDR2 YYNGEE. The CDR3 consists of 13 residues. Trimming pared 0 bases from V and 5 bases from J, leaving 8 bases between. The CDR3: CASSVAGRTEAFF. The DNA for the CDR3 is TGTGCCAGCAGCGTAGCGGGTCGTACTGAAGCTTTCTTT.

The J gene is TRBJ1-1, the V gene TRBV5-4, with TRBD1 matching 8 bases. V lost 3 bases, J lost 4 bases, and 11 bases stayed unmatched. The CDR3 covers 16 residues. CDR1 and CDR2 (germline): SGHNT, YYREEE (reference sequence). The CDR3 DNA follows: TGTGCCAGCAGCTCTAGGAGCCAGGGGGCCGGCACTGAAGCTTTCTTT. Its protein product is CASSSRSQGAGTEAFF.

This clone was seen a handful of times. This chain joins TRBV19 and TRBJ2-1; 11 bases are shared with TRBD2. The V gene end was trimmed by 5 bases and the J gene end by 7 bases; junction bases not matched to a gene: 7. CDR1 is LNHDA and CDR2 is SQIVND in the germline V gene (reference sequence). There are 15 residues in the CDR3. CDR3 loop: CASSVTSGRINEQFF. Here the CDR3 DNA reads TGTGCCAGTAGTGTAACTAGCGGGAGAATTAATGAGCAGTTCTTC.

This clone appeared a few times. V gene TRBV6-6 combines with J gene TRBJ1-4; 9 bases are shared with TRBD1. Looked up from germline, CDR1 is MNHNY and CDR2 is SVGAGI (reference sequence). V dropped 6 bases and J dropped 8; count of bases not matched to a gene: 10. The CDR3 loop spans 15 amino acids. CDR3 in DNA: TGTGCCAGCAGCAACCCGGGACAGGGAGACGAAAAACTGTTTTTT. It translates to CASSNPGQGDEKLFF.

The DNA of the CDR3 is TGCGCCAGCAGCCAAGACGCGGCCTACGGGACAACTAATGAAAAACTGTTTTTT. It encodes CASSQDAAYGTTNEKLFF. The rearrangement joins TRBV4-3 to TRBJ1-4; D is unclear. The CDR3 spans 18 residues. Germline-derived CDR1 and CDR2 are LGHNA and YSLEER. With 0 bases removed from V and 0 bases from J, the gap between germline ends came to 14 bases.

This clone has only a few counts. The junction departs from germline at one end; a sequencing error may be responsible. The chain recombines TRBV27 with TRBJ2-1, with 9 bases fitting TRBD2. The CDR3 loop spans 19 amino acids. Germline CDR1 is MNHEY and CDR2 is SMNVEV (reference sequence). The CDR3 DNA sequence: TGTGCCAGCAGTTTAGCAGCCCCGGGACTAGCAAGCTCCTACAGTGAGCAGTTCTTC. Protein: CASSLAAPGLASSYSEQFF.

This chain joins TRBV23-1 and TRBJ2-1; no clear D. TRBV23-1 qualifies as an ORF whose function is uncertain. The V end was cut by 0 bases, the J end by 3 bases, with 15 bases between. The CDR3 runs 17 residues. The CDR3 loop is CASSQSRIEVGYNEQFF. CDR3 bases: TGCGCCAGCAGTCAATCGCGAATAGAAGTTGGCTACAATGAGCAGTTCTTC.

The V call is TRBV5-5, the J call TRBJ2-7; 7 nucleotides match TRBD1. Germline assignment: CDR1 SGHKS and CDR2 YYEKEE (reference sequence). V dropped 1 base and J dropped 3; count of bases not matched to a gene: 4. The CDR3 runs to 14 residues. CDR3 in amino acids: CASSLRDSHYEQYF. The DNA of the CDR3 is TGTGCCAGCAGCTTGCGGGACAGCCACTACGAGCAGTACTTC.

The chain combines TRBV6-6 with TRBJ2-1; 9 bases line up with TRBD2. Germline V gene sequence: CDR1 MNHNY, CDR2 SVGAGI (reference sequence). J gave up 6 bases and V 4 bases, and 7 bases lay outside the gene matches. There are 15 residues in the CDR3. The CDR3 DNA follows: TGTGCCAGCAGTTCCGCGGGGGGGCGGCCCAATGAGCAGTTCTTC. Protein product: CASSSAGGRPNEQFF.

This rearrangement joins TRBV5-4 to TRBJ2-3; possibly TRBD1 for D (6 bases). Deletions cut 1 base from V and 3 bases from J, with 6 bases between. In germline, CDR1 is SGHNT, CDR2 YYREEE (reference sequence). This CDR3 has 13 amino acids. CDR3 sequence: CASSLQGTDTQYF. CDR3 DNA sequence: TGTGCCAGCAGCTTGCAGGGGACAGATACGCAGTATTTT.

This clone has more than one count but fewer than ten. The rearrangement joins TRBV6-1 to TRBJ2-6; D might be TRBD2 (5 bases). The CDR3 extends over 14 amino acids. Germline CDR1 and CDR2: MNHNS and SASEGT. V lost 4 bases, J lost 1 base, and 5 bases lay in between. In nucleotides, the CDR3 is TGTGCCAGCAGTGGACTATCTGGGGCCAACGTCCTGACTTTC. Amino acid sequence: CASSGLSGANVLTF.

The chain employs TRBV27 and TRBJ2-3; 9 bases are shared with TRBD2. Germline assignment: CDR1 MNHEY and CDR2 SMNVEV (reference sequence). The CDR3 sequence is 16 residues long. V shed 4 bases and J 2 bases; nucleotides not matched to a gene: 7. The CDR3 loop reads CASSSQRGVITDTQYF. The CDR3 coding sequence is TGTGCCAGCAGTTCCCAGCGGGGGGTAATCACAGATACGCAGTATTTT.

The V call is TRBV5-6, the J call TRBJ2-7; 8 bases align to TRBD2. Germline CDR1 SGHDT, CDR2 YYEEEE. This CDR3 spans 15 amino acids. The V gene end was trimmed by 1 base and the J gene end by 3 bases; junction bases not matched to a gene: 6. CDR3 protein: CASSLKTSEGYEQYF. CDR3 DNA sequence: TGTGCCAGCAGCTTGAAGACTAGCGAGGGCTACGAGCAGTACTTC.